Included here is one TCR beta chain sequence, with context. TCRdb re-called the 5' RACE reads through MiXCR, storing one row per CDR3 protein. The top ten hold about 1.5% of the sample, which has around 960,000 distinct CDR3 sequences, about 12% seen once. The sample originates from a study of identical twins. The data were also submitted as part of a second study, on yellow fever vaccine responses in identical twins.

This clonotype was obtained from a young woman in good health. What was sequenced was PBMCs.

CDR3 in DNA: TGTGCCAGCAACAGGCGGGGATCCGACACTGAAGCTTTCTTT. Protein sequence: CASNRRGSDTEAFF. V gene TRBV12-3 or TRBV12-4 combines with J gene TRBJ1-1; D might be TRBD1 (5 bases). The CDR3 runs 14 residues. Trimming shortened V by 7 bases and J by 3 bases, and 15 bases separated the two germline ends.